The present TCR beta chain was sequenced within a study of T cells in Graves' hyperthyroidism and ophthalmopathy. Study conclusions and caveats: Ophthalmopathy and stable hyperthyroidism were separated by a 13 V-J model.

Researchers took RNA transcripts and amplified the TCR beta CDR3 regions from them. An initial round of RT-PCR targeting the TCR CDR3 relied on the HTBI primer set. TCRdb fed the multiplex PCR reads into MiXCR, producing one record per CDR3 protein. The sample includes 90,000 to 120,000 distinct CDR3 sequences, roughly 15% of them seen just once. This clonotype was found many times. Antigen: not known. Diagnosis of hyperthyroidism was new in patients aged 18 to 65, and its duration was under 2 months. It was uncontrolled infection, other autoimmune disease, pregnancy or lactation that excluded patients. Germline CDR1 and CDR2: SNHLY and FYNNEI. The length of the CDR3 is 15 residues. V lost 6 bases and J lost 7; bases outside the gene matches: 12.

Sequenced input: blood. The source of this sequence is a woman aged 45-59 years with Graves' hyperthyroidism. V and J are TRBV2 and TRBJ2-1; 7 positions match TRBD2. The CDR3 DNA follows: TGTGCCAGCAGGGCCGACGGGGGGAGAGGGAATGAGCAGTTCTTC. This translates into CASRADGGRGNEQFF.